This paragraph reports one T cell receptor beta chain. Its antigen remains unidentified. No conserved phenylalanine or tryptophan is present at the end of the CDR3, so a read error is the likely explanation. The PCR was carried out with 60 Vbeta primers and 13 Jbeta primers. TCRdb keeps only in-frame clones here, not all; method: immunoSEQ multiplex PCR. The sample shows 150,000 to 200,000 clones, roughly 77% of them seen only once. These data originate in a study of cytomegalovirus exposure and HLA in healthy donors. The study, taken as a whole, reports: On later analysis, the bulk of CMV-associated TCR beta chains appeared to be HLA-restricted. When the data were analyzed later, several of the most significant clusters appeared to be linked to common viral pathogens. Trimming of TCR beta V- and J-genes showed a link, identified in a later analysis, to a missense DCLRE1C variant.

Germline lookup yields CDR1 LGHNA and CDR2 YNFKEQ. The CDR3 covers 16 residues. V lost 1 base and J 2 bases, leaving 15 bases between the germline ends. The source material was PBMCs. This receptor was taken from a man younger than 35 in good health and CMV-seropositive. This chain connects TRBV4-2 to TRBJ2-7; tentative D call: TRBD2 (5 bases). CDR3 DNA sequence: TGTGCCAGCAGCCAAGTCGGGATTGAGGAAACCTACGAGCAGTACCTC. It is translated as CASSQVGIEETYEQYL.